This T cell receptor (beta chain) was sequenced in a study of vaccination and CD4 T cells after COVID-19 (dated by TCRdb to the early 2020s). Notes on the research overall: Every convalescent patient had a positive nasal swab PCR test for SARS-CoV-2, with mild disease in nine patients and severe disease in one. In the convalescent cohort there were six males and four females, among whom were two Hispanic individuals, seven Caucasians, two Asians and one multiracial person. Participants received two doses of either the Pfizer-BioNTech BNT162b2 vaccine (n=8) or the Moderna mRNA-1273 vaccine (n=2). Post-COVID blood samples were collected from convalescent patients a median of around 96 days after diagnosis, with a range of roughly 30 to 170 days. Post-vaccine blood samples were taken a median of about 77 days after the second vaccine dose, with a range of roughly 13 to 250 days. The cultures were stimulated with overlapping spike peptide pools from SARS-CoV-2 and from the common cold coronaviruses HCoV-NL63, HCoV-OC43 and HCoV-229E. Control cultures received a CEFX viral epitope pool as the positive control, an HIV-1 Nef peptide pool as the negative control, or no peptide. In nine to eleven COVID-19 convalescent patients and 4 infection-naive healthy vaccine recipients, researchers compared the spike-specific CD4+ TCR repertoire from before mRNA vaccination with the repertoire from after.

The sample's treatment or condition label, in plain terms: approximately nine-day PBMC culture with coronavirus spike peptide pools or control peptides (ViraFEST assay). To expand antigen-specific T cells with peptide pools and then pick out the expanded clonotypes through TCR sequencing, the study relied on the ViraFEST assay. Positive SARS-CoV-2 PCR tests in the convalescent patients dated from March to December 2020, before Alpha, Beta and Delta variants emerged in the United States. About 2 million PBMCs per well were cultured in IMDM with approximately 5% human AB serum and roughly 9.3 IU/ml IL-2, plus 10 ug/ml peptide pools. Half of the culture medium was replaced with fresh IL-2-containing medium on days 3 and 7. Once the cells had been in culture for about 10 days, the EasySep CD4+ T cell isolation kit was used to isolate CD4+ T cells by negative selection. Ficoll-Paque Plus gradient centrifugation was used to isolate PBMCs from whole blood, and the isolated PBMCs were then either used fresh or cryopreserved at -140C. Culture conditions were generally each tested in triplicate wells.

The method behind the library was PCR. TCR sequencing of DNA from cultured CD4+ T cells used the Oncomine TCR Beta short-read assay at the Johns Hopkins FTIC core. The QIAamp micro DNA kit was used to extract genomic DNA from the cultured CD4+ T cells. Oncomine TCR Beta libraries made from cultured CD4+ T cells were pooled using unique dual indexes and sequenced on an Illumina iSeq 100. The paper's data handling went like this. Non-productive sequences were removed, and CDR3s not starting with C, not ending with F or W, or shorter than 7 amino acids were discarded. The MANAFEST web application identified antigen-specific clonotypes by comparing peptide-stimulated wells against reference wells and other culture wells. An FDR below 0.05, an odds ratio above 5, and a productive frequency above 0.1% in at least two of three replicate wells were required for clones to be considered positive. A clonotype was classed as cross-reactive if the clonotype showed significant expansion both in SARS-CoV-2 spike wells and in at least one common cold coronavirus spike condition. Using R version 3.6.1, CDR3 homology was evaluated through Levenshtein distances (stringdist) along with unrooted phylogenetic trees (ape). TCRdb took the public reads, trimmed them with fastp at Q25, ran MiXCR for clone calling and kept in-frame beta chains. Here each entry gathers all rows of one CDR3 protein and keeps the most common genes and DNA. TCRdb, rather than the study authors, made the V and J calls. A total of 15,000 or so distinct CDR3 sequences appear in this sample, under 60% of them only once. The ten biggest clones cover 20% to 30% of the sample.

Between the V and J ends, shortened by 9 bases and 3 bases respectively, the junction contains 20 bases. Including cysteine and phenylalanine, the CDR3 has 16 amino acids. Here the CDR3 DNA is all that survives: 48 bases in frame from base 1. In the germline V gene (reference sequence), CDR1 corresponds to LNHDA and CDR2 to SQIVND. On this clonotype: Its specific antigen is unknown. It has no much larger one-base neighbor in the sample; base qualities were not kept.

Overall study results and their limits: Among convalescent patients, a median around 89% of the SARS-CoV-2-reactive clones seen after vaccination appeared only after vaccination, which suggests priming specific to the vaccine. Of the vaccine-specific clones in convalescent patients, 304 of 307, or nearly all, reacted only to SARS-CoV-2 spike and did not cross-react with common cold coronaviruses. Although the median number of SARS-CoV-2-reactive clonotypes went up from around 19 after infection to 38 after vaccination, the increase was not significant. Relatively few convalescent patients were included in the study, and early timepoints after natural infection were not analyzed.

The sequence joins TRBV19 to TRBJ2-2, and possibly TRBD2, on 7 matching bases. The sample was cultured CD4+ T cells from blood, taken after SARS-CoV-2 vaccination. The receptor's source is a human donor with COVID-19. The DNA sequence reads TGTGCCAGCCGCCCCCCCGCGGGGGCCTACACCGGGGAGCTGTTTTTT. This sequence encodes CASRPPAGAYTGELFF. The entire variable domain, with the stretches around the CDR3 drawn from the reference TRBV19 and TRBJ2-2 proteins, is DGGITQSPKYLFRKEGQNVTLSCEQNLNHDAMYWYRQDPGQGLRLIYYSQIVNDFQKGDIAEGYSVSREKKESFPLTVTSAQKNPTAFYLCASRPPAGAYTGELFFGEGSRLTVL.